This TCR beta chain was sequenced for a study of blood T cell repertoires in COVID-19. Study background: The United States, Italy and Spain supplied acute and convalescent COVID-19 samples. T cells, B-cell-depleted T cells, or PBMCs provided the cDNA or gDNA that served as material.

Germline CDR1 reads SGHDT; CDR2 reads YYEEEE. Losses at the gene ends were 4 bases for V and 13 bases for J; bases not matched to a gene: 7. The CDR3 length is 13 residues. Per the authors' pipeline: Estimates of nucleated cell counts were drawn from the amplification of reference gene primers. TCRdb keeps only in-frame clones here, not all; method: immunoSEQ multiplex PCR. The V and J calls and clone size were taken over from that table, and D and trimming were inferred from the DNA. The sample holds about 100,000 clones, 85% seen once. Sample: peripheral blood. The chain uses TRBV5-6 and TRBJ2-6; 8 bases line up with TRBD1. This TCR came from a human donor in a cohort sampled during active COVID-19. CDR3 sequence: CASSVGQGYVLTF. The CDR3, as DNA: TGTGCCAGCAGCGTCGGACAGGGTTATGTCCTGACTTTC. The complete variable domain, with remaining parts taken from reference TRBV5-6 and TRBJ2-6, reads DAGVTQSPTHLIKTRGQQVTLRCSPKSGHDTVSWYQQALGQGPQFIFQYYEEEERQRGNFPDRFSGHQFPNYSSELNVNALLLGDSALYLCASSVGQGYVLTFGAGSRLTVL.